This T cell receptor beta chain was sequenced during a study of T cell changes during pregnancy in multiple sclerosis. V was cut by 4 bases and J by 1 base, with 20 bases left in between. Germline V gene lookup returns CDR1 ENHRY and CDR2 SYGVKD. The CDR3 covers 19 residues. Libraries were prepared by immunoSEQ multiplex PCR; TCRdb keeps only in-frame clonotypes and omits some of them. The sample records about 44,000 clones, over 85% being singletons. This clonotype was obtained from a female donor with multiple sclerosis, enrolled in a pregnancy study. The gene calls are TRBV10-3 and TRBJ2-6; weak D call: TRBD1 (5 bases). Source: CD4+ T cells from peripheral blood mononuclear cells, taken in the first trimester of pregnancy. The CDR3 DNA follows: TGTGCCATCAGTGTATCCGACAGCCGATTTACTTCTGGGGCCAACGTCCTGACTTTC. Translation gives CAISVSDSRFTSGANVLTF.